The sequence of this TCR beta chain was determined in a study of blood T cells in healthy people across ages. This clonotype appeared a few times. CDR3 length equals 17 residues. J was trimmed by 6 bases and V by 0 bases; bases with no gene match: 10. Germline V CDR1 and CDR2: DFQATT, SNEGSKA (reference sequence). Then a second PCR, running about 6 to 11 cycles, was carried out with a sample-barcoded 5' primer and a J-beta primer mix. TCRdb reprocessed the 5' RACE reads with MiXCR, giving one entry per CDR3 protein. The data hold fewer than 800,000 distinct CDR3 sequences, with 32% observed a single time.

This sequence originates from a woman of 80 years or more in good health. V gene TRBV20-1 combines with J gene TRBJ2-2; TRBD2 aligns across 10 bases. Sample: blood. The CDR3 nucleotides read TGCAGTGCTAGAGATAGCAGCGGGGGGGCCTCGTCCGGGGAGCTGTTTTTT. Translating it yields CSARDSSGGASSGELFF.